The TCR beta chain described here comes from a study of spatial heterogeneity in lung cancer. Time point denoted: sample taken at primary tumor resection. Without sorting, whole RNA was sequenced from tumor, nontumor lung or frozen PBMC. TCRdb processed the 5' RACE reads anew with MiXCR; each CDR3 protein has one entry. The table shows 40,000 or so distinct CDR3 sequences, with around 7.5% occurring only once. This clonotype was picked up many times. There are 11 residues in the CDR3. The V call is TRBV21-1, the J call TRBJ2-7; the table's D call of TRBD1 was not tested on the DNA. TRBV21-1 is an annotated pseudogene. The receptor was isolated from a male donor with early-stage non-small cell lung cancer. The material sequenced was PBMCs, taken at surgery. The DNA of the CDR3 is TGTGCCAGCAGCAGGGGGTACGAGCAGTACGTC. Its translation: CASSRGYEQYV.